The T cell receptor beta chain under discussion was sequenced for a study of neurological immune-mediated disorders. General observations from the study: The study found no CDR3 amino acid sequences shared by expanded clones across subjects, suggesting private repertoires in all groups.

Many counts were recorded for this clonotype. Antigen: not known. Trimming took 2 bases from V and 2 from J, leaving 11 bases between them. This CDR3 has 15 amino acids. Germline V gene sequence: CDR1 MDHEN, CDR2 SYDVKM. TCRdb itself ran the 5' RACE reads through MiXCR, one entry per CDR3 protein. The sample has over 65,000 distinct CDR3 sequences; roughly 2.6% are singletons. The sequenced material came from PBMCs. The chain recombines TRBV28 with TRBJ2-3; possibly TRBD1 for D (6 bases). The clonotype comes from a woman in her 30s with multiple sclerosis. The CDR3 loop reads CASSLRGHHTDTQYF. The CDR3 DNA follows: TGTGCCAGCAGTTTAAGGGGACACCACACAGATACGCAGTATTTT.